The source of this T cell receptor (beta chain) is a study of cytomegalovirus exposure and HLA in healthy donors. Study-level points and caveats: In an earlier analysis, about 87% or about 30%: the productive usage of most TCR beta V segments. Reports state that TCR beta sequences accurately predicted most subjects' HLA-A and HLA-B alleles.

On this clone itself: The antigen remains undetermined.

The PCR used 60 Vbeta and 13 Jbeta primers. Study processing details: A later analysis tallied 75 million to 80 million unique TCR beta chains, some 10 million of them shared. The table came from immunoSEQ multiplex PCR; TCRdb's copy has only in-frame clones and leaves some out. V and J calls and clone size are copied from that table; D and trimming were computed from the DNA. The sample carries about 250,000 clones, around 80% recorded once. The TCR originated in a girl aged 2 to 10 in good health and CMV-seronegative. The sample taken for sequencing was PBMCs.

CDR3 nucleotides: TGTGCCAGCAGGGAACAGGGGCCCTGGGAGCAGTACTTC. Translated, it gives CASREQGPWEQYF. J is TRBJ2-7 and V is TRBV2; 7 bases align to TRBD1. Unmatched junction bases numbered 9, after V lost 6 bases and J lost 7 bases. This CDR3 is built from 13 residues. The germline V gene encodes CDR1 SNHLY and CDR2 FYNNEI.